This T cell receptor (beta chain) derives from a study of blood T cell repertoires in COVID-19. For the study at large: Acute and convalescent COVID-19 specimens originated in the United States, Italy and Spain. The analysed material was cDNA or gDNA that came from T cells, B-cell-depleted T cells, or PBMCs.

How the authors handled the data: Reference gene primer amplification in the assay estimated nucleated cell counts. Repertoires were generated with immunoSEQ multiplex PCR, while TCRdb's copy carries only in-frame clones and drops some. V and J calls and clone size are given by that table; D and trimming were obtained from the DNA. The sample consists of 250,000 to 350,000 clones, about 87% of them appearing once. Trimming stripped 4 bases from V and 5 bases from J, with 20 bases between. The CDR3 has 16 residues. CDR1 and CDR2 (germline): SGHTA, FQGNSA. This sequence joins TRBV7-2 and TRBJ1-1; D may be TRBD1 (5 bases). This clonotype was sampled from a woman aged 50 to 65 who had recovered from COVID-19. Sequencing was performed on peripheral blood. For the CDR3, the DNA is TGTGCCAGCAGCTCCCACTCGGTCAGGGTGGGAACTGAAGCTTTCTTT. As protein: CASSSHSVRVGTEAFF.